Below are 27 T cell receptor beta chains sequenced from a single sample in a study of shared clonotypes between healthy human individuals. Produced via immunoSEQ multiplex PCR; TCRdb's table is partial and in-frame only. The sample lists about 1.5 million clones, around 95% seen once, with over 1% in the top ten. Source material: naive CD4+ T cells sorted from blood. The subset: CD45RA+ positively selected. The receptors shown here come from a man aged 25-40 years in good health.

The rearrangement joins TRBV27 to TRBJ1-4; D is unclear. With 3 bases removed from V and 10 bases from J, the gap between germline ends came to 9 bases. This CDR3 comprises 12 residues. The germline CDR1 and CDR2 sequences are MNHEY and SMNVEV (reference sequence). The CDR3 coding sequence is TGTGCCAGCAGTTTCTCTGAGGGAAAACTGTTTTTT. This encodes CASSFSEGKLFF.

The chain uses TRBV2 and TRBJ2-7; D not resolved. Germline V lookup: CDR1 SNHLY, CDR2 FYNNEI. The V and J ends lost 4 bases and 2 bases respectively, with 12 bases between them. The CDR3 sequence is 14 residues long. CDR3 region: CASSGPGGAYEQYF. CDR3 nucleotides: TGTGCCAGCAGTGGCCCCGGCGGCGCCTACGAGCAGTACTTC.

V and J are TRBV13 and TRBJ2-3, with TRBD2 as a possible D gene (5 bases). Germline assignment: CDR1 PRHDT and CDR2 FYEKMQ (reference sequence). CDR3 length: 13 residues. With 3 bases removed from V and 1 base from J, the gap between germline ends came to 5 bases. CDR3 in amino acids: CASSLRGTDTQYF. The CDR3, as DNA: TGTGCCAGCAGCTTGAGGGGCACAGATACGCAGTATTTT. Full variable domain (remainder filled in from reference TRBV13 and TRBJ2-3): AAGVIQSPRHLIKEKRETATLKCYPIPRHDTVYWYQQGPGQDPQFLISFYEKMQSDKGSIPDRFSAQQFSDYHSELNMSSLELGDSALYFCASSLRGTDTQYFGPGTRLTVL.

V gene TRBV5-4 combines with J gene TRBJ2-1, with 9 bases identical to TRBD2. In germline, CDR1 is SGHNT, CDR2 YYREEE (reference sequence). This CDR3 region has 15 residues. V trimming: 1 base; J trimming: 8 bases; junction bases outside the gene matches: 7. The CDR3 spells CASSLRREGRDEQFF. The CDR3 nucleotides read TGTGCCAGCAGCTTGAGGCGGGAGGGCCGAGATGAGCAGTTCTTC. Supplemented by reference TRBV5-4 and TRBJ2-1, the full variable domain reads ETGVTQSPTHLIKTRGQQVTLRCSSQSGHNTVSWYQQALGQGPQFIFQYYREEENGRGNFPPRFSGLQFPNYSSELNVNALELDDSALYLCASSLRREGRDEQFFGPGTRLTVL.

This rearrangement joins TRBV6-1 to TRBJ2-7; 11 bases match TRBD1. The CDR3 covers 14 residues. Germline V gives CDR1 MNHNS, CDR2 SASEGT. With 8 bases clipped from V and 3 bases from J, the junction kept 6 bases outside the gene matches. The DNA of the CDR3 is TGTGCCAGCTGCCGGGACAGGGGGATCTACGAGCAGTACTTC. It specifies CASCRDRGIYEQYF.

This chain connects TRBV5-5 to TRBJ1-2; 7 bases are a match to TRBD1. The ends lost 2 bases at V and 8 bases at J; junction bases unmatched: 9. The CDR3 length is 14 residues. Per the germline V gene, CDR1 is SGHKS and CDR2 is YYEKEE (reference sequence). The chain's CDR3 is CASSLPGQSHGYTF. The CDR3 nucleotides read TGTGCCAGCAGCTTACCGGGACAGTCTCACGGCTACACCTTC.

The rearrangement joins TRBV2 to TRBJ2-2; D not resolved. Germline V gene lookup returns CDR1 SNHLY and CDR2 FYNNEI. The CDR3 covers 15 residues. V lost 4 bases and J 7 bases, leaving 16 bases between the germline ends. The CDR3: CASSAGPSYGGELFF. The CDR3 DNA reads TGTGCCAGCAGTGCCGGACCCAGTTATGGCGGGGAGCTGTTTTTT.

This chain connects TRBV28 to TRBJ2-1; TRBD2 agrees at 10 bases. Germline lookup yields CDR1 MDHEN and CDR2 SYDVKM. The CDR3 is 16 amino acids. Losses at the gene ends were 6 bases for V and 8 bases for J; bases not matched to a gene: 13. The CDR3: CASRTAAGGPSYEQFF. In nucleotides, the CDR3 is TGTGCCAGCAGAACTGCAGCGGGAGGGCCTTCGTATGAGCAGTTCTTC.

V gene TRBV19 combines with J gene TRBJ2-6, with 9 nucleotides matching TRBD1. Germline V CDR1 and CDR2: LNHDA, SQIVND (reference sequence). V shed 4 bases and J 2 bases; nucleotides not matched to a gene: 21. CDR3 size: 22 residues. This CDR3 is CASSTKGKRTGVKAAGANVLTF. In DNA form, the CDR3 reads TGTGCCAGTAGTACCAAGGGGAAAAGGACAGGGGTAAAGGCGGCTGGGGCCAACGTCCTGACTTTC.

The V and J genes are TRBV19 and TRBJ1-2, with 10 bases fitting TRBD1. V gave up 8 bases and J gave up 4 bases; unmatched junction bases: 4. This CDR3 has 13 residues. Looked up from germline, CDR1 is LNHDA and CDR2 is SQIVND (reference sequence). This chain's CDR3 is CASLGDRGYGYTF. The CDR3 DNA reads TGTGCCAGTCTAGGGGACAGGGGCTATGGCTACACCTTC.

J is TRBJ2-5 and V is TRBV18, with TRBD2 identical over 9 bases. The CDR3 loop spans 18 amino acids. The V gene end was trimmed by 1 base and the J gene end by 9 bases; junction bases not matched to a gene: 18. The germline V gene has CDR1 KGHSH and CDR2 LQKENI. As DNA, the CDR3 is TGTGCCAGCTCACCACTGGAGGGACCCGGGACTAGCAGACGGGCCCAGTACTTC. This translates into CASSPLEGPGTSRRAQYF.

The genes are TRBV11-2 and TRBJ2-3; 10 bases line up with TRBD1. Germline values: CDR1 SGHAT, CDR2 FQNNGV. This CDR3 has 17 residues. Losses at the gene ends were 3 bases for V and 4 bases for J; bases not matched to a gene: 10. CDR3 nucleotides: TGTGCCAGCAGCTTTGGACTCCGACAGGGGGCTTCAGATACGCAGTATTTT. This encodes CASSFGLRQGASDTQYF.

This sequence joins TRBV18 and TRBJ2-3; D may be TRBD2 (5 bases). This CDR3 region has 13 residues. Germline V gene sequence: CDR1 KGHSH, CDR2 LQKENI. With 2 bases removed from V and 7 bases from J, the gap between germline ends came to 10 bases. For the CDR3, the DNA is TGTGCCAGCTCACCAGGAGGCAGAAATACGCAGTATTTT. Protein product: CASSPGGRNTQYF.

The CDR3 region is CASSPSAGPYGYTF. The CDR3 coding sequence is TGTGCCAGCTCACCATCGGCCGGGCCCTATGGCTACACCTTC. The chain joins TRBV18 to TRBJ1-2, with D uncertain. V gave up 2 bases and J gave up 4 bases, with 11 bases separating them. This CDR3 comprises 14 residues. Germline loops: CDR1 KGHSH, CDR2 LQKENI.

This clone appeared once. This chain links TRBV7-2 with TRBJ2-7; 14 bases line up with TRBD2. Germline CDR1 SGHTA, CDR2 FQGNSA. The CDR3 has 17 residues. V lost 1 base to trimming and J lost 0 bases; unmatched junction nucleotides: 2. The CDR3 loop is CASSLVGTSGSSYEQYF. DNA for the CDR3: TGTGCCAGCAGCTTAGTTGGGACTAGCGGGAGCTCCTACGAGCAGTACTTC.

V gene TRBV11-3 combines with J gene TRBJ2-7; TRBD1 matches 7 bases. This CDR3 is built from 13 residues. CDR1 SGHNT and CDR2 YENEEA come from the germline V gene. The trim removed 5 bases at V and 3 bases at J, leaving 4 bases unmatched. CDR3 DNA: TGTGCCAGCAGCCACGGACAGGTCTACGAGCAGTACTTC. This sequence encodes CASSHGQVYEQYF.

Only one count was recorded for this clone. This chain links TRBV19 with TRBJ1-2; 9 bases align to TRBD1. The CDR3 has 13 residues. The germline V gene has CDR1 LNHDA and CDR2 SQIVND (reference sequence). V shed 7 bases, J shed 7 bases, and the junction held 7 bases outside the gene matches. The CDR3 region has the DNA TGTGCCAGTACCCCGACAGGGGGAGTTGGCTACACCTTC. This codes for CASTPTGGVGYTF.

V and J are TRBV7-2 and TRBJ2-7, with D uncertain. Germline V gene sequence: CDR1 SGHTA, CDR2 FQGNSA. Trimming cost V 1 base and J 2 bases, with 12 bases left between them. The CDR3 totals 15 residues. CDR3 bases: TGTGCCAGCAGCTTAGGAAAAATCCCAACCTACGAGCAGTACTTC. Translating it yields CASSLGKIPTYEQYF. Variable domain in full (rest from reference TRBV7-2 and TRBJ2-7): GAGVSQSPSNKVTEKGKDVELRCDPISGHTALYWYRQSLGQGLEFLIYFQGNSAPDKSGLPSDRFSAERTGGSVSTLTIQRTQQEDSAVYLCASSLGKIPTYEQYFGPGTRLTVT.

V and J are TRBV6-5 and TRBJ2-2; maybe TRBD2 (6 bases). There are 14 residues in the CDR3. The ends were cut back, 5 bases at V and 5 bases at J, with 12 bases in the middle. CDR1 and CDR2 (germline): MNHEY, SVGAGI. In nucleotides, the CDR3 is TGTGCCAGCAGTCGAGGCGGGGAAACCGGGGAGCTGTTTTTT. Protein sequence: CASSRGGETGELFF.

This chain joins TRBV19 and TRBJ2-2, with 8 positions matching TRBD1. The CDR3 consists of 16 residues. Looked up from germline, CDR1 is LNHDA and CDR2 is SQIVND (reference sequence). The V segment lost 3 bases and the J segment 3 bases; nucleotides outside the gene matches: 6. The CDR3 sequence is CASSIPGGSDTGELFF. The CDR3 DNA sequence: TGTGCCAGTAGTATTCCAGGGGGCTCGGACACCGGGGAGCTGTTTTTT.

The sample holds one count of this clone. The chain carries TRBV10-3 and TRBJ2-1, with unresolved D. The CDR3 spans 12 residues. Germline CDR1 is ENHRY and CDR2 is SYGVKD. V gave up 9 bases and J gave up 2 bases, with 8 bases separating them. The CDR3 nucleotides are TGTGCCATTGGATCCCCCTACAATGAGCAGTTCTTC. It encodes CAIGSPYNEQFF.

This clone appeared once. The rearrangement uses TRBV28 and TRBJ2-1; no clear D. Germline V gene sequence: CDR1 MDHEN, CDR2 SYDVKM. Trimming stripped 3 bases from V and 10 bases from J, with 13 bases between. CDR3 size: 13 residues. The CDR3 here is CASSLDLPGEQFF. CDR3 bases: TGTGCCAGCAGTTTGGACCTACCCGGGGAGCAGTTCTTC.

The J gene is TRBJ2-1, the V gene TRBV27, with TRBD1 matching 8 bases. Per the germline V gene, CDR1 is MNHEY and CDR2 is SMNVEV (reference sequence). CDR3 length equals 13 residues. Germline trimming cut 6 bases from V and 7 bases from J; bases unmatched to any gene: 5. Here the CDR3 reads CASRRTGSNEQFF. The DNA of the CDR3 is TGTGCCAGCAGACGGACAGGGTCGAATGAGCAGTTCTTC.

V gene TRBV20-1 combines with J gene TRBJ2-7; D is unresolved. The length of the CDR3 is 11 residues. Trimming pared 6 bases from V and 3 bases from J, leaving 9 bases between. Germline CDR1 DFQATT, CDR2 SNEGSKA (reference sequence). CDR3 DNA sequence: TGCAGTGCCCCGCTATTCTACGAGCAGTACTTC. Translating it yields CSAPLFYEQYF.

CDR3 loop: CASSNGQNTGELFF. CDR3 bases: TGTGCCAGCTCTAATGGACAGAACACCGGGGAGCTGTTTTTT. This rearrangement joins TRBV18 to TRBJ2-2; TRBD1 is a possible D gene (5 bases). The CDR3 totals 14 residues. The V and J ends lost 6 bases and 1 base respectively, with 9 bases between them. Germline V gene sequence: CDR1 KGHSH, CDR2 LQKENI.

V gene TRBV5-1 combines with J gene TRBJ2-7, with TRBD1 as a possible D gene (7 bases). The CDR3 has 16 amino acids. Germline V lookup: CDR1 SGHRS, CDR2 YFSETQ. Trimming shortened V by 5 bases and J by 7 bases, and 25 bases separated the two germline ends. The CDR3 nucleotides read TGCGCCAGCAGGGGTTACAGGGGACTCCCAAAATTAGAGCAGTACTTC. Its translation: CASRGYRGLPKLEQYF.

The CDR3 reads CASSSRTRGNTIYF. In DNA form, the CDR3 reads TGTGCCAGCAGCTCCCGGACGAGAGGAAACACCATATATTTT. The V call is TRBV7-9, the J call TRBJ1-3; no firm D call. CDR3 length: 14 residues. Germline CDR1 is SEHNR and CDR2 is FQNEAQ (reference sequence). The ends were cut back, 4 bases at V and 4 bases at J, with 11 bases in the middle.